This TCR beta chain was documented in a study of T cells in Graves' hyperthyroidism and ophthalmopathy. General study points: Expanded thyroid clonotypes (above 0.001) were mostly also found in blood.

This clonotype was counted at least ten times. Its antigen is currently unknown. Stable Graves' hyperthyroidism meant no ophthalmopathy progression within 18 months. Patients aged 18 to 65 had newly diagnosed hyperthyroidism that had lasted under 2 months. Orbital computed tomography and thyroid ultrasound, together with serum TRAb and thyroxine and clinical symptoms, were used for diagnoses. Amplification of TCR beta CDR3 regions used RNA as the template. HTBI primers were employed in a first-round RT-PCR of the TCR CDR3. TCRdb itself ran the multiplex PCR reads through MiXCR, one entry per CDR3 protein. The data contain a few hundred thousand distinct CDR3 sequences, around a sixth of them singletons. V shed 2 bases and J shed 5 bases, with 17 bases lying between them. The germline CDR1 and CDR2 sequences are SGHRS and YFSETQ. The CDR3 runs to 16 residues.

Sequenced: blood. The chain has TRBV5-1 and TRBJ2-1; D might be TRBD2 (6 bases). This TCR derives from a woman under 40 with Graves' hyperthyroidism. CDR3 DNA: TGCGCCAGCAGCTTATCGGGGGAGAGTTCGGACAATGAGCAGTTCTTC. Its protein product is CASSLSGESSDNEQFF.